One T cell receptor (beta chain) is described in this entry. The CDR3 has 16 residues. CDR1 is MDHEN, CDR2 SYDVKM, per germline. J was trimmed by 2 bases and V by 7 bases; bases with no gene match: 9. This sample stems from a study of blood T cell repertoires in COVID-19. Libraries were prepared by immunoSEQ multiplex PCR; TCRdb keeps only in-frame clonotypes and omits some of them. The sample has about 140,000 clones, 75% to 80% seen once; the top ten hold over 2.5%. The chain uses TRBV28 and TRBJ2-4, with 9 positions matching TRBD1. This TCR derives from a woman in her forties or fifties who had recovered from COVID-19. Sequencing was carried out using PBMCs or T cells enriched from blood (not recorded which). In DNA form, the CDR3 reads TGTGCCAGCATAGGTCGGGACAGGGCCACCAAAAACATTCAGTACTTC. Translating gives CASIGRDRATKNIQYF.